This T cell receptor beta chain was profiled in a study of identifying expanded T cells in peripheral blood. Collection occurred without any documented infections or immune events in donors. Germline CDR1 SGHTA, CDR2 FQGNSA. V was trimmed by 4 bases and J by 12 bases, leaving 16 bases between them. This CDR3 has 12 residues. Clones were read by immunoSEQ multiplex PCR, and TCRdb kept only the in-frame ones, dropping some. The data contain under 100,000 clones, roughly 81% of them seen just once; the ten biggest clones take up roughly 4%. This chain links TRBV7-2 with TRBJ2-7, with D possibly being TRBD1 or TRBD2 (5 bases each). The source of this sequence is a person between 18 and 70 years old in good health. The sample taken for sequencing was blood. The CDR3 sequence: CASSSGTGFAYF. In DNA, the CDR3 is TGTGCCAGCAGCTCCGGGACGGGCTTCGCGTACTTC.